This T cell receptor beta chain appears in the sequencing data of a study of blood T cells in healthy people across ages. General study findings and limits: It was not possible, with unsorted PBMCs, to conclusively compare naive and antigen-experienced cells.

This clonotype appeared a few times. Antigen: not known. Primers used in a second PCR of about 7 to 12 cycles were a sample-barcoded 5' primer and a J-beta primer mix. Template switching added a 12-random-nucleotide identifier to every cDNA molecule. In TCRdb, the 5' RACE reads were re-called with MiXCR into one record per CDR3 protein. The data hold about 1 million distinct CDR3 sequences, with under 55% observed a single time. Looked up from germline, CDR1 is DFQATT and CDR2 is SNEGSKA (reference sequence). Trimming took off 0 bases at V and 3 bases at J, with 6 bases between the two ends. This CDR3 is 12 amino acids long. Healthy Caucasian individuals from Russia aged about 6 to 95 were enrolled as donors.

The chain employs TRBV20-1 and TRBJ2-7; D is unclear. The source material was blood. This TCR came from an older woman in good health. CDR3: CSAREMGYEQYF. The CDR3 coding sequence is TGCAGTGCTAGAGAAATGGGCTACGAGCAGTACTTC.